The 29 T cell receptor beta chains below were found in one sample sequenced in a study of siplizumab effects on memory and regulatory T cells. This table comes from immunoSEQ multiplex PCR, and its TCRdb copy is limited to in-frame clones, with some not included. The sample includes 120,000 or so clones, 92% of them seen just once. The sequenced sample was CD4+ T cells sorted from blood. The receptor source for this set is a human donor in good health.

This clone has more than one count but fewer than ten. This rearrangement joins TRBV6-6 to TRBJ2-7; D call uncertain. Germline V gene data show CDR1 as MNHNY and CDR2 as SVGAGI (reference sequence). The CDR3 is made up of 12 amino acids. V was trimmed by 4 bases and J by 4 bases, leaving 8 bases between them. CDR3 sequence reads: CASSSFKYEQYF. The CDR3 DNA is TGTGCCAGCAGTTCGTTTAAATACGAGCAGTACTTC.

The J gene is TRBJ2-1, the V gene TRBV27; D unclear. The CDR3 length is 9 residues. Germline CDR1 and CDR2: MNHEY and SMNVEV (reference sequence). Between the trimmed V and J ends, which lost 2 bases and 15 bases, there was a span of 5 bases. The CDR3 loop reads CASSLRWFF. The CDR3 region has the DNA TGTGCCAGCAGTTTAAGATGGTTCTTC.

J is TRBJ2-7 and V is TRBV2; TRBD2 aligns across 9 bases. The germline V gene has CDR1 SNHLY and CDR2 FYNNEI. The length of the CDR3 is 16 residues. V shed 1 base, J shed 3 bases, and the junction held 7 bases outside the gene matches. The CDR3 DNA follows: TGTGCCAGCAGTGAAGGGATAGCGGGAGAAGGCTACGAGCAGTACTTC. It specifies CASSEGIAGEGYEQYF. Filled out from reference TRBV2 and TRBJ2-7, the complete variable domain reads EPEVTQTPSHQVTQMGQEVILRCVPISNHLYFYWYRQILGQKVEFLVSFYNNEISEKSEIFDDQFSVERPDGSNFTLKIRSTKLEDSAMYFCASSEGIAGEGYEQYFGPGTRLTVT.

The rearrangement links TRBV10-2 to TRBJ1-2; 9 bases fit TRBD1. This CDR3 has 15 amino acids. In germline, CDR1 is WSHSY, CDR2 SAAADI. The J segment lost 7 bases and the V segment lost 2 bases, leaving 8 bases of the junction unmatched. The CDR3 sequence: CASSERDRVSFGYTF. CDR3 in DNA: TGCGCCAGCAGTGAGAGGGACAGGGTATCTTTTGGCTACACCTTC.

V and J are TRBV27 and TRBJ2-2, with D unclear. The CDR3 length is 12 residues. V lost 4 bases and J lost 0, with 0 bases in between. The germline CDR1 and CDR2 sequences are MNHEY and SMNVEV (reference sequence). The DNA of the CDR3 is TGTGCCAGCAGTTCGAACACCGGGGAGCTGTTTTTT. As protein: CASSSNTGELFF.

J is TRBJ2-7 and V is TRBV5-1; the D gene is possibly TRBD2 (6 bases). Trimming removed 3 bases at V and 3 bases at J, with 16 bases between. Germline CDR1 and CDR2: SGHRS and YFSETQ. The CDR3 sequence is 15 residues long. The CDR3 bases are TGCGCCAGCAGCTCCGGGAGTACGGGGCACTACGAGCAGTACTTC. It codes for CASSSGSTGHYEQYF.

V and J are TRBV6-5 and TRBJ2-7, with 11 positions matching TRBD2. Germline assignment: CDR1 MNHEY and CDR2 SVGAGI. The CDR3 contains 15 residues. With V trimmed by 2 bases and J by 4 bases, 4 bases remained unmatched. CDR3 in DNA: TGTGCCAGCAGTTACGGGCTAGCGGGGGGATACGAGCAGTACTTC. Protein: CASSYGLAGGYEQYF.

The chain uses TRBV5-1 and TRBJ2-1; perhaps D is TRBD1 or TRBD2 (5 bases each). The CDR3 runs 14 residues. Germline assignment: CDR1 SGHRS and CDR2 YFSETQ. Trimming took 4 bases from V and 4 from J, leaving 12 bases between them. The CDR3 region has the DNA TGCGCCAGCAGCGATCCGGGGCCGTACAATGAGCAGTTCTTC. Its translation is CASSDPGPYNEQFF.

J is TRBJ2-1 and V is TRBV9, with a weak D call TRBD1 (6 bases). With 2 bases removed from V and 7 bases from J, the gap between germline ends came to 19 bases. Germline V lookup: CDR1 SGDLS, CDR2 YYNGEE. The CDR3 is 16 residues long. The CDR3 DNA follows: TGTGCCAGCAGCGTCGCGATTACAGGGTTGCGGAATGAGCAGTTCTTC. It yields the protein CASSVAITGLRNEQFF. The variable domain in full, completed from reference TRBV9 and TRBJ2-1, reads DSGVTQTPKHLITATGQRVTLRCSPRSGDLSVYWYQQSLDQGLQFLIQYYNGEERAKGNILERFSAQQFPDLHSELNLSSLELGDSALYFCASSVAITGLRNEQFFGPGTRLTVL.

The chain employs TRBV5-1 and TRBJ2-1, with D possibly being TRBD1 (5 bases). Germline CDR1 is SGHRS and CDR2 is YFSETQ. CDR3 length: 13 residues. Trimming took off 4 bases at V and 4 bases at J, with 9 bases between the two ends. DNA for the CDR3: TGCGCCAGCAGCCCCCGACAGTACAATGAGCAGTTCTTC. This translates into CASSPRQYNEQFF.

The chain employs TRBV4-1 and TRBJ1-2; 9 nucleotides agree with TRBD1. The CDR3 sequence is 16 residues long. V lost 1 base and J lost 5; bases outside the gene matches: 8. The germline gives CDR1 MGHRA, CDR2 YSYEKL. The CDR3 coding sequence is TGCGCCAGCAGCCAAGTTGGGACAGGGCTGATTTATGGCTACACCTTC. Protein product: CASSQVGTGLIYGYTF.

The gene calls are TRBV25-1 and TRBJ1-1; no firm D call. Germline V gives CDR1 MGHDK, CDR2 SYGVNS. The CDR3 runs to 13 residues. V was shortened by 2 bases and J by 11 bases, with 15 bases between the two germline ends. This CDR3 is CASSEPIPPKAFF. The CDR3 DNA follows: TGTGCCAGCAGTGAACCTATCCCTCCTAAGGCTTTCTTT.

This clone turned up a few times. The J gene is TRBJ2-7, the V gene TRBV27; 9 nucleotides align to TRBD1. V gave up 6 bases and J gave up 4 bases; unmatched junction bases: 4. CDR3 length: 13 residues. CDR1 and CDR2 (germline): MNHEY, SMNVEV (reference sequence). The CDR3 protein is CASSPGTGYEQYF. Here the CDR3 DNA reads TGTGCCAGCAGCCCCGGGACAGGGTACGAGCAGTACTTC.

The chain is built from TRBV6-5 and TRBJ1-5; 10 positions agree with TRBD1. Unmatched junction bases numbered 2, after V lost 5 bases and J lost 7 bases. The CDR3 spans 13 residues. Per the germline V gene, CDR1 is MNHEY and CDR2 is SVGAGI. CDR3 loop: CASSPGQGQPQHF. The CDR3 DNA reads TGTGCCAGCAGTCCGGGACAGGGGCAGCCCCAGCATTTT.

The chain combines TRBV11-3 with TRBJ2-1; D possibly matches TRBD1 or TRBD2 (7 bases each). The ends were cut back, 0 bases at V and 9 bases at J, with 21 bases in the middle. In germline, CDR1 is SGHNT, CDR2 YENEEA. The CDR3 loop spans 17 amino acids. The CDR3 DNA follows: TGTGCCAGCAGCTTAGATCAGGGGGGGACCTACCCATCTGAGCAGTTCTTC. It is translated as CASSLDQGGTYPSEQFF.

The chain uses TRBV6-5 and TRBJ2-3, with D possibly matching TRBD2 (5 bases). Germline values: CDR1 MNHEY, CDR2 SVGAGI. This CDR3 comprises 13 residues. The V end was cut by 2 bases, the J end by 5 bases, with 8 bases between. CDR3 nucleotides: TGTGCCAGCAGTTACAGGGAGAGAGATACGCAGTATTTT. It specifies CASSYRERDTQYF.

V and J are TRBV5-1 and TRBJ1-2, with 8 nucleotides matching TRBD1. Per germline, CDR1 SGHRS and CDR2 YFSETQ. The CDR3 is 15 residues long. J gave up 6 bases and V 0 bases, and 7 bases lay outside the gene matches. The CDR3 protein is CASSLAGQDRDGYTF. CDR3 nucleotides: TGCGCCAGCAGCTTGGCCGGGCAGGACAGGGATGGCTACACCTTC.

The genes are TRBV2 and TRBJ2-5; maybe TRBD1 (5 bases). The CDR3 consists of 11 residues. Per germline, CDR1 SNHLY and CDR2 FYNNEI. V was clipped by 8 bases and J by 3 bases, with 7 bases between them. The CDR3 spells CASATEETQYF. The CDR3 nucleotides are TGTGCCAGCGCGACAGAAGAGACCCAGTACTTC.

The CDR3 DNA sequence: TGTGCCAGCAGTTATGAAGAGGCTAGCGGGAACAATGAGCAGTTCTTC. This gives the protein CASSYEEASGNNEQFF. The V gene is TRBV13, the J gene TRBJ2-1, with 9 nucleotides matching TRBD2. V shed 6 bases and J 5 bases; nucleotides not matched to a gene: 11. This CDR3 has 16 amino acids. Germline V lookup: CDR1 PRHDT, CDR2 FYEKMQ (reference sequence).

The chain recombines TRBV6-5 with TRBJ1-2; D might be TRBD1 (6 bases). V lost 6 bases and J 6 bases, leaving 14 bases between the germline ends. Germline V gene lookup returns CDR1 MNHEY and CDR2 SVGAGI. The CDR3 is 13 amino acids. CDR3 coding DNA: TGTGCCAGCAGGGAAACAGGGTTTCATGGCTACACCTTC. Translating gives CASRETGFHGYTF.

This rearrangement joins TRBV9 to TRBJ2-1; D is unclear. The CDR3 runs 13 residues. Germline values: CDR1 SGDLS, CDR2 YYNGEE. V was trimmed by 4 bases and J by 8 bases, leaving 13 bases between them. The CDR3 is CASSSREKHEQFF. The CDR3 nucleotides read TGTGCCAGCAGCTCCCGAGAGAAGCATGAGCAGTTCTTC.

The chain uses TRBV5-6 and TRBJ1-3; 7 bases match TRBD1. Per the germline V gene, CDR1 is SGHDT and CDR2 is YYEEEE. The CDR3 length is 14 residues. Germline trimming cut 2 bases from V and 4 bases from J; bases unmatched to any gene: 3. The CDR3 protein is CASSFTGAGNTIYF. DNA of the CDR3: TGTGCCAGCAGCTTCACAGGGGCGGGAAACACCATATATTTT.

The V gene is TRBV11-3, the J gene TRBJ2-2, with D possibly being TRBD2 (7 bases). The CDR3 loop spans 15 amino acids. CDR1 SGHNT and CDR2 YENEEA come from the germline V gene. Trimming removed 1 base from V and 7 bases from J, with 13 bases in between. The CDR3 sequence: CASSLVGGLSGELFF. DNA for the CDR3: TGTGCCAGCAGCTTAGTCGGGGGGCTAAGCGGGGAGCTGTTTTTT.

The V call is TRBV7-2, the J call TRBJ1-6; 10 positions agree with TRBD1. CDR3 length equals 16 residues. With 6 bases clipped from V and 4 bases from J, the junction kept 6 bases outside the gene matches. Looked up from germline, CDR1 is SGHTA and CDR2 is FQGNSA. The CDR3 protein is CASRTGTGDYNSPLHF. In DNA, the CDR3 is TGTGCCAGCAGGACCGGGACAGGGGATTATAATTCACCCCTCCACTTT.

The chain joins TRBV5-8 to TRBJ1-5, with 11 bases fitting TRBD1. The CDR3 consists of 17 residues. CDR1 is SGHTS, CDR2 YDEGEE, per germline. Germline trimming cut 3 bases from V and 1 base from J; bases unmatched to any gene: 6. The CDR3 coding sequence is TGTGCCAGCAGCTCCTGGACAGGGGGCACGAGCAATCAGCCCCAGCATTTT. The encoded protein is CASSSWTGGTSNQPQHF.

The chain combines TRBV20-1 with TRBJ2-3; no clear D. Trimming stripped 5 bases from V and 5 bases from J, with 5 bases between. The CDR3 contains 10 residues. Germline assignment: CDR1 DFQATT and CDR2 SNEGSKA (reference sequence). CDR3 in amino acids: CSAPRDTQYF. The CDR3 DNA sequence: TGCAGTGCTCCTAGAGATACGCAGTATTTT.

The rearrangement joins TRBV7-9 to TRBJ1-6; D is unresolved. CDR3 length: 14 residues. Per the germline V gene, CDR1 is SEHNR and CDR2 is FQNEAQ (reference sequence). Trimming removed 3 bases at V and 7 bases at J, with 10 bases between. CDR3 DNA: TGTGCCAGCAGCTTGATGTCAAAGAATTCACCCCTCCACTTT. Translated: CASSLMSKNSPLHF.

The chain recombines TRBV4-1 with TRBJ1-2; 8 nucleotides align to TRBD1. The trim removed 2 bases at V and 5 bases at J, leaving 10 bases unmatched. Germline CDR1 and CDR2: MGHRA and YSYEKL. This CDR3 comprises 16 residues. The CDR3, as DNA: TGCGCCAGCAGCCAACAAGGACAGGGCGCATCGTATGGCTACACCTTC. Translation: CASSQQGQGASYGYTF.

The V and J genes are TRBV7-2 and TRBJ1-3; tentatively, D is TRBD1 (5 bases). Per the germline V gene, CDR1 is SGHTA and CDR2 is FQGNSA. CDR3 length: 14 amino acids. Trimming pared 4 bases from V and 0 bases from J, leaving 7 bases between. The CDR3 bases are TGTGCCAGCAGCTCAGGGCCCTCTGGAAACACCATATATTTT. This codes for CASSSGPSGNTIYF.